The next 7 T cell receptor beta chains were all read from a single sample in a study of resident and recirculating memory T cells in vitiligo. Measured with immunoSEQ multiplex PCR; TCRdb has only the in-frame clones, and not every one. The data show 70,000 to 95,000 clones, with just over 90% seen just once and approximately 5.4% held by the top ten. Sequencing used blood. These receptors all stem from a male donor with vitiligo.

This clone occurred once. V and J are TRBV5-1 and TRBJ1-4; TRBD1 matches 10 bases. The CDR3 runs to 14 residues. Germline V gene sequence: CDR1 SGHRS, CDR2 YFSETQ. V trimming: 4 bases; J trimming: 6 bases; junction bases outside the gene matches: 3. The chain's CDR3 is CASSRQGAHEKLFF. The CDR3 DNA is TGCGCCAGCAGCAGACAGGGGGCTCATGAAAAACTGTTTTTT.

The gene calls are TRBV6-1 and TRBJ1-4; 9 positions agree with TRBD1. After removal of 2 bases from V and 8 bases from J, the junction contained 6 bases not matched to a gene. CDR3 length: 15 amino acids. Germline CDR1 MNHNS, CDR2 SASEGT. CDR3 amino acids: CASSEFDRGGEKLFF. The CDR3 DNA follows: TGTGCCAGCAGTGAATTTGACAGGGGGGGCGAAAAACTGTTTTTT.

The chain is built from TRBV6-4 and TRBJ2-3, with a possible D match to TRBD1 (6 bases). The germline gives CDR1 MRHNA, CDR2 SNTAGT. V shed 6 bases and J shed 1 base, with 14 bases lying between them. This CDR3 is built from 15 residues. In DNA, the CDR3 is TGTGCCAGCAGCCCGACGGGACAAGGCACAGATACGCAGTATTTT. It specifies CASSPTGQGTDTQYF.

The gene calls are TRBV7-3 and TRBJ2-1, with TRBD2 matching over 14 bases. This CDR3 contains 15 residues. After removal of 6 bases from V and 9 bases from J, the junction contained 7 bases not matched to a gene. Germline lookup yields CDR1 SGHTA and CDR2 FQGTGA. The CDR3 DNA sequence: TGTGCCAGCAGGTCGACTAGCGGGAGGGCCGGTGAGCAGTTCTTC. Residues: CASRSTSGRAGEQFF.

The V gene is TRBV11-2, the J gene TRBJ2-7; D call uncertain. The CDR3 is 16 residues long. Germline loops: CDR1 SGHAT, CDR2 FQNNGV. The V end lost 0 bases, the J end lost 3 bases, and 15 bases lay between the germline ends. The CDR3 DNA reads as TGTGCCAGCAGCTTAGACCACCCAACACCGAACTACGAGCAGTACTTC. Its translation: CASSLDHPTPNYEQYF.

The V call is TRBV21-1, the J call TRBJ2-3; the table's D call, TRBD2, was not checked against the DNA. TRBV21-1 is noted as a pseudogene. The CDR3 consists of 15 residues. The CDR3 coding sequence is TGTGCCAGCGGAGGCTCCAGTCTAGTCACAGATACGCAGTATTTT. Protein product: CASGGSSLVTDTQYF.

The V call is TRBV14, the J call TRBJ2-7; 9 bases align to TRBD1. CDR1 is SGHDN, CDR2 FVKESK, per germline. The CDR3 extends over 16 amino acids. The V and J ends lost 4 bases and 3 bases, in that order; junction bases with no gene match: 10. The CDR3 here is CASSRTGTGSFYEQYF. For the CDR3, the DNA is TGTGCCAGCAGCCGCACCGGGACAGGGTCGTTCTACGAGCAGTACTTC.